The clone carrying this T cell receptor beta chain was seen many times. Trimming cost V 1 base and J 7 bases, with 16 bases left between them. The CDR3 runs to 15 residues. This sample is part of a study of T-cell reconstitution after alpha-beta-depleted transplantation in children. The library targeted TCRbeta and was prepared with unique molecular identifiers. TCRdb itself ran the PCR reads through MiXCR, one entry per CDR3 protein. The sample carries 150,000 to 250,000 distinct CDR3 sequences, 13% to 15% recorded once. The sequencing here drew on PBMCs from the stem cell graft donor, taken from the stem cell graft. The V call is TRBV12-3 or TRBV12-4, the J call TRBJ1-2, with D unresolved. This TCR came from a human donor who donated a stem cell graft to a child with acute lymphoblastic leukemia. CDR3 amino acids: CASSLGGSAVPGYTF. The CDR3 DNA sequence: TGTGCCAGCAGTTTAGGAGGGTCGGCAGTCCCTGGCTACACCTTC.